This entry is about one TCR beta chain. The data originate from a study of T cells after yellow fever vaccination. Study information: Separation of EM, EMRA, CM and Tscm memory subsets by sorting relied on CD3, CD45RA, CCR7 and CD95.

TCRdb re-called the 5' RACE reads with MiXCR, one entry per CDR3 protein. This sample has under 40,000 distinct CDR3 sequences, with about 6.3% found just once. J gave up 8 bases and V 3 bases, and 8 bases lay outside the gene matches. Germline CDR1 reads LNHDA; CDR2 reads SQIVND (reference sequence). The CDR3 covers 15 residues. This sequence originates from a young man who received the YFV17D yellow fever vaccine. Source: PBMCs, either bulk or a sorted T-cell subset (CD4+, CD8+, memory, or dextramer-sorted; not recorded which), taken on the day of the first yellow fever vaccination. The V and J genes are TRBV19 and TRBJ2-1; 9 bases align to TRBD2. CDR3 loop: CASSIRRGGRDEQFF. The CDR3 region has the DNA TGTGCCAGTAGTATCAGGCGGGGGGGCAGGGATGAGCAGTTCTTC.